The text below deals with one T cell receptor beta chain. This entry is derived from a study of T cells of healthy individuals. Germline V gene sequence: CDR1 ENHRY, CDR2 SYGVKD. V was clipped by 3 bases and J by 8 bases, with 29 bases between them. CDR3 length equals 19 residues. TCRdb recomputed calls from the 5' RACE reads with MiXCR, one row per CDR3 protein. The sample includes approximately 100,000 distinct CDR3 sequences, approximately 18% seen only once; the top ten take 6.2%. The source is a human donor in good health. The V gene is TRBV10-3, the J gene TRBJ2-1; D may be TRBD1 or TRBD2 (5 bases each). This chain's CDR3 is CAISDPTGMGTQSSDEQFF. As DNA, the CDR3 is TGTGCCATCAGTGACCCGACGGGGATGGGGACCCAAAGTAGCGATGAGCAGTTCTTC.